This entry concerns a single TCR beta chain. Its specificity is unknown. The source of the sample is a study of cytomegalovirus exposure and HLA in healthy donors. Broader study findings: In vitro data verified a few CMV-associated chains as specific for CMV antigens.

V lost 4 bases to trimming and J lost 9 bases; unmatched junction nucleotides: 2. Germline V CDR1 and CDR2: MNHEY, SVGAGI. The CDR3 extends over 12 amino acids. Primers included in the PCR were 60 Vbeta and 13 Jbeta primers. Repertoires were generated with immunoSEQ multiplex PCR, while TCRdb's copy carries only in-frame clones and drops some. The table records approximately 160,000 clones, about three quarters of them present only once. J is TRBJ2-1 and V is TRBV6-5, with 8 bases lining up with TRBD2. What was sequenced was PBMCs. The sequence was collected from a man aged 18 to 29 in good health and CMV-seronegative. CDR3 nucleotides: TGTGCCAGCAGTTTCGGGGGGGCTGAGCAGTTCTTC. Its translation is CASSFGGAEQFF.